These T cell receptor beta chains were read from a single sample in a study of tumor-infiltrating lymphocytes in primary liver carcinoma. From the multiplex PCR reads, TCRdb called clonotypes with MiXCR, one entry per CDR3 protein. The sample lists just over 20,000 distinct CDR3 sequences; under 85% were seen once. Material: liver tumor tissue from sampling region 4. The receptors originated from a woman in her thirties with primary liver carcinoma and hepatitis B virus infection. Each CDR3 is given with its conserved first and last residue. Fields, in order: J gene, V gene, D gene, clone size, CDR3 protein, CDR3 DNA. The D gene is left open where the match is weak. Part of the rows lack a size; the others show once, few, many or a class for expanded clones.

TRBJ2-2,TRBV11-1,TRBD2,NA,CSRSRVMAGVSGELVF,TGTTCCAGAAGCAGGGTTATGGCGGGAGTGTCCGGGGAGCTGGTTTTT
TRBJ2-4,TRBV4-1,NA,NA,CACSQDRLFQNIQYF,TGCGCCTGCAGCCAAGATCGGCTATTCCAAAACATTCAGTACTTC
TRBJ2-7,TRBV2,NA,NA,CASTPTQGWEQYF,TGTGCCAGCACTCCAACCCAGGGGTGGGAGCAGTACTTT
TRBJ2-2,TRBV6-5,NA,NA,CASSPRVGFTRELFF,TGTGCCAGCAGTCCGCGGGTAGGGTTCACCCGGGAGCTGTTTTTT
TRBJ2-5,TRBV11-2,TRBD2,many,CASSFQGLAEETQYF,TGTGCCAGCAGCTTTCAGGGACTAGCGGAAGAGACCCAGTACTTC
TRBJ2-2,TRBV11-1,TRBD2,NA,CTSSRAMAGVSGGLFF,TGTACCAGCAGTAGGGCTATGGCGGGAGTGTCCGGGGGGCTGTTTTTT
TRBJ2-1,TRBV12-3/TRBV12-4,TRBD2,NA,CASSLYGTSGLKQFF,TGTGCCAGCAGTCTGTACGGGACTAGCGGACTTAAGCAGTTCTTC
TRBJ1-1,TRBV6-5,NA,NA,CDSSYGGCGRGTEAFF,TGTGACAGTAGTTACGGGGGCTGCGGAAGAGGAACTGAAGCTTTCTTC
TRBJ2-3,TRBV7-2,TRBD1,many,CASSGRDRGLPWQYF,TGTGCCAGCAGCGGCCGGGACAGGGGCCTGCCATGGCAGTATTTT
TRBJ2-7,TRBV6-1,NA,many,CASSVRAYEQYF,TGTGCCAGCAGTGTTCGGGCCTACGAGCAGTACTTC
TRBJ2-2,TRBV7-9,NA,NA,CASSLGTGKLSF,TGTGCCAGCAGCTTAGGAACCGGGAAGCTGTCTTTT
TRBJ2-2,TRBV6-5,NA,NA,CASSPRTGFTGEMFF,TGTGCCAGCAGTCCGCGAACAGGGTTCACCGGGGAGATGTTTTTC
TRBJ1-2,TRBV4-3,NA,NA,CANSAELEVYVYTF,TGCGCCAACAGCGCTGAGTTGGAGGTCTATGTCTACACCTTC
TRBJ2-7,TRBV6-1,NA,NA,CASTRNTDYEQCF,TGTGCCAGCACCCGAAATACTGACTACGAGCAGTGCTTC
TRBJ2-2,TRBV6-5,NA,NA,CASSPRTGFTGEQFF,TGTGCCAGCAGCCCGCGTACAGGGTTCACCGGGGAGCAGTTTTTT
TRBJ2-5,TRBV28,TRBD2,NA,CAGTRRGVEIQYF,TGTGCCGGCACCCGCCGGGGGGTTGAGATCCAGTACTTC
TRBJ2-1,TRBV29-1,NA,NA,CSVVGWKGRTFF,TGTAGCGTCGTGGGGTGGAAGGGTCGAACGTTCTTC
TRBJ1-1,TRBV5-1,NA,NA,CPSSFDRTEAFF,TGTCCCAGCAGCTTTGATCGTACTGAAGCTTTCTTT
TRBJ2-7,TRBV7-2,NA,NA,CANSLRLGLVSYEQYF,TGTGCCAACAGCTTAAGACTAGGACTTGTCTCCTACGAGCAGTACTTC
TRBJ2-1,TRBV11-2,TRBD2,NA,CASRVTSGRAGNDQFF,TGTGCCAGCAGGGTTACTAGCGGGAGGGCCGGCAATGACCAGTTCTTC
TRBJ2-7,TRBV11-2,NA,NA,CACSSPGTGTYEQYF,TGTGCATGCAGCTCTCCAGGGACGGGTACCTACGAGCAGTACTTC
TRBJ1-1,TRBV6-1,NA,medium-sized,CASSGWSTEAFF,TGTGCCAGCAGTGGTTGGAGCACTGAAGCTTTCTTT
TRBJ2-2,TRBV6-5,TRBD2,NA,CANQGRLAGVVRGDLFF,TGTGCCAACCAAGGCCGGCTAGCGGGAGTGGTTCGTGGGGACCTGTTTTTT
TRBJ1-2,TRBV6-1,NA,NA,CAISERFLVLRSNCGYTF,TGTGCCATCAGTGAACGGTTCCTGGTCCTTAGATCTAACTGTGGTTACACCTTC